One sample yielded the 29 T cell receptor beta chains listed below, sequenced in a study of cytotoxic CD8 clonotypes in ibrutinib-treated CLL. Measured with immunoSEQ multiplex PCR; TCRdb has only the in-frame clones, and not every one. The data contain approximately 84,000 clones, around 75% of them singletons. Source: PBMCs, taken after 12 months of ibrutinib treatment. Source of these receptors: a human donor with chronic lymphocytic leukemia.

V usage is TRBV29-1 and J usage is TRBJ2-6; TRBD1 aligns across 7 bases. This CDR3 spans 15 amino acids. The ends lost 3 bases at V and 1 base at J; junction bases unmatched: 3. Germline V CDR1 and CDR2: SQVTM, ANQGSEA. CDR3 protein: CSVDSTGSGANVLTF. In DNA form, the CDR3 reads TGCAGCGTTGACTCGACAGGGTCTGGGGCCAACGTCCTGACTTTC.

The J gene is TRBJ2-1, the V gene TRBV19, with 9 positions matching TRBD1. Germline trimming cut 2 bases from V and 5 bases from J; bases unmatched to any gene: 7. The CDR3 totals 16 residues. CDR1 LNHDA and CDR2 SQIVND come from the germline V gene (reference sequence). CDR3: CASSITGQGIDNEQFF. The CDR3 region has the DNA TGTGCCAGTAGTATAACGGGACAGGGAATAGACAATGAGCAGTTCTTC.

This rearrangement joins TRBV5-1 to TRBJ2-2; no reliable D call. This CDR3 is 13 amino acids long. Trimming shortened V by 5 bases and J by 0 bases, and 5 bases separated the two germline ends. The germline gives CDR1 SGHRS, CDR2 YFSETQ. The CDR3 is CASRIPNTGELFF. CDR3 coding DNA: TGCGCCAGCAGGATCCCGAACACCGGGGAGCTGTTTTTT.

The V and J genes are TRBV27 and TRBJ2-7, with D tentatively TRBD1 or TRBD2 (6 bases each). From germline, CDR1 is MNHEY and CDR2 SMNVEV (reference sequence). The V and J ends lost 2 bases and 2 bases respectively, with 10 bases between them. CDR3 length: 14 amino acids. The CDR3, as DNA: TGTGCCAGCAGTTTAAGGGGGGTGCCCTACGAGCAGTACTTC. Translation: CASSLRGVPYEQYF.

The chain is built from TRBV11-2 and TRBJ2-1; D is possibly TRBD1 or TRBD2 (5 bases each). V lost 5 bases to trimming and J lost 6 bases, with 14 bases between them. The CDR3 spans 14 residues. Germline CDR1 is SGHAT and CDR2 is FQNNGV. In DNA, the CDR3 is TGTGCCAGCAGCCCCTGGTTGAGGGGCAATGAGCAGTTCTTC. It translates to CASSPWLRGNEQFF.

V gene TRBV19 combines with J gene TRBJ1-2, with 9 bases matching TRBD1. Germline CDR1 is LNHDA and CDR2 is SQIVND (reference sequence). This CDR3 has 12 residues. The V segment lost 10 bases and the J segment 6 bases; nucleotides outside the gene matches: 6. The CDR3 here is CAIGGQGDGYTF. The CDR3 region has the DNA TGTGCCATAGGGGGACAGGGAGATGGCTACACCTTC.

The CDR3 nucleotides read TGCAGCGTTGAAGGGCGGGACAGCCCCTACGAGCAGTACTTC. Translation gives CSVEGRDSPYEQYF. The genes are TRBV29-1 and TRBJ2-7; D might be TRBD1 (7 bases). The germline gives CDR1 SQVTM, CDR2 ANQGSEA. This CDR3 has 14 residues. V was cut by 1 base and J by 2 bases, with 12 bases left in between.

V is TRBV5-1 and J is TRBJ1-1; possible D gene TRBD1, 5 bases. V was pared by 5 bases and J by 8 bases, with 22 bases between. From germline, CDR1 is SGHRS and CDR2 YFSETQ. The length of the CDR3 is 15 residues. Here the CDR3 reads CASRRDLLGYVEAFF. In nucleotides, the CDR3 is TGCGCCAGCAGGCGGGACCTCCTGGGGTATGTGGAAGCTTTCTTT.

With respect to this clone: Other DNA sequences of this sample code for an identical CDR3. V is TRBV27 and J is TRBJ2-1; no firm D call. Trimming shortened V by 5 bases and J by 2 bases, and 10 bases separated the two germline ends. From germline, CDR1 is MNHEY and CDR2 SMNVEV (reference sequence). This CDR3 comprises 14 residues. The CDR3 sequence: CASSPRATYNEQFF. The DNA of the CDR3 is TGTGCCAGCAGTCCTAGGGCTACCTACAATGAGCAGTTCTTC.

J is TRBJ1-2 and V is TRBV4-1; 7 bases line up with TRBD1. Germline values: CDR1 MGHRA, CDR2 YSYEKL. The V gene end was trimmed by 0 bases and the J gene end by 5 bases; junction bases not matched to a gene: 6. This CDR3 is built from 15 residues. The CDR3 region has the DNA TGCGCCAGCAGCCAAGAACAGGGGTGGAGGTATGGCTACACCTTC. Translating gives CASSQEQGWRYGYTF.

The chain recombines TRBV28 with TRBJ1-2, with 10 bases matching TRBD1. Germline lookup yields CDR1 MDHEN and CDR2 SYDVKM. CDR3 length: 15 residues. Germline trimming cut 7 bases from V and 8 bases from J; bases unmatched to any gene: 13. The CDR3 DNA sequence: TGTGCCAGCACCTCAGGGTGGGGACAGGGGAGAGGCTACACCTTC. It is translated as CASTSGWGQGRGYTF.

The rearrangement uses TRBV28 and TRBJ1-3, with a possible D match to TRBD1 (5 bases). From germline, CDR1 is MDHEN and CDR2 SYDVKM. The CDR3 consists of 15 residues. The V end lost 4 bases, the J end lost 4 bases, and 14 bases lay between the germline ends. The DNA for the CDR3 is TGTGCCAGCAGTTCAGGGATGGGGTGGGGAAACACCATATATTTT. Translation gives CASSSGMGWGNTIYF.

The genes are TRBV6-6 and TRBJ2-2; no clear D gene. The V gene lost 0 bases and the J gene lost 6 bases, with 8 bases spanning the gap. The germline V gene has CDR1 MNHNY and CDR2 SVGAGI (reference sequence). The CDR3 consists of 14 residues. The CDR3 DNA sequence: TGTGCCAGCAGTTACTCGCCTCAGGCCGGGGAGCTGTTTTTT. Protein sequence: CASSYSPQAGELFF.

The chain couples TRBV9 to TRBJ1-6; D may be TRBD1 (5 bases). CDR3 length equals 17 residues. Trimming shortened V by 3 bases and J by 0 bases, and 13 bases separated the two germline ends. Germline CDR1 and CDR2: SGDLS and YYNGEE. The CDR3 DNA follows: TGTGCCAGCAGCGCCAGTCGGGGGAGCTCCTATAATTCACCCCTCCACTTT. Its protein product is CASSASRGSSYNSPLHF.

J is TRBJ2-7 and V is TRBV7-2; perhaps D is TRBD1 or TRBD2 (5 bases each). The CDR3 runs 12 residues. With 8 bases removed from V and 3 bases from J, the gap between germline ends came to 11 bases. Germline CDR1 reads SGHTA; CDR2 reads FQGNSA. The DNA for the CDR3 is TGTGCCAGCGGGGACGGCAGCTACGAGCAGTACTTC. Protein product: CASGDGSYEQYF.

This clone showed up just a few times. Other nucleotide sequences in the sample specify the same CDR3. V and J are TRBV11-3 and TRBJ2-3; 7 bases map to TRBD2. The CDR3 consists of 16 residues. V shed 4 bases and J 1 base; nucleotides not matched to a gene: 8. The germline gives CDR1 SGHNT, CDR2 YENEEA. The CDR3 sequence: CASSSGVRERTDTQYF. CDR3 nucleotide sequence: TGTGCCAGCAGCTCTGGGGTGCGGGAGCGCACAGATACGCAGTATTTT.

This chain links TRBV19 with TRBJ1-1, with a possible D match to TRBD1 (6 bases). Germline CDR1 and CDR2: LNHDA and SQIVND (reference sequence). V gave up 6 bases and J gave up 11 bases, with 19 bases separating them. This CDR3 comprises 13 residues. The CDR3 sequence: CASSLEPRGAAFF. The CDR3 DNA sequence: TGTGCCAGTAGCCTCGAGCCGAGGGGGGCGGCTTTCTTT.

V gene TRBV5-1 combines with J gene TRBJ2-3; the match to TRBD2 covers 10 bases. The CDR3 loop spans 14 amino acids. CDR1 and CDR2 from the germline V gene are SGHRS and YFSETQ. Unmatched junction bases numbered 5, after V lost 4 bases and J lost 6 bases. The CDR3 DNA is TGCGCCAGCAGCCCCGGGACTAGCGCGGATACGCAGTATTTT. Translated, it gives CASSPGTSADTQYF.

The CDR3 loop reads CASSSSVALGGELFF. CDR3 bases: TGCGCCAGCAGCTCCTCGGTCGCATTAGGCGGGGAGCTGTTTTTT. This sequence joins TRBV4-3 and TRBJ2-2; D gene unclear. CDR3 length: 15 residues. The germline V and J ends were trimmed by 5 bases and 7 bases, with 17 bases remaining between them. Looked up from germline, CDR1 is LGHNA and CDR2 is YSLEER.

The rearrangement joins TRBV2 to TRBJ2-2; 9 positions match TRBD1. The V and J ends lost 8 bases and 6 bases, in that order; junction bases with no gene match: 10. Germline V gene sequence: CDR1 SNHLY, CDR2 FYNNEI. The CDR3 runs to 15 residues. CDR3 sequence: CASGRTGARAGELFF. As DNA, the CDR3 is TGTGCCAGCGGGCGGACAGGGGCACGGGCCGGGGAGCTGTTTTTT.

The gene calls are TRBV28 and TRBJ2-7, with D maybe TRBD2 (5 bases). The CDR3 loop spans 10 amino acids. CDR1 MDHEN and CDR2 SYDVKM come from the germline V gene. The V end lost 4 bases, the J end lost 12 bases, and 10 bases lay between the germline ends. CDR3 sequence reads: CASSSDSVYF. CDR3 bases: TGTGCCAGCAGTTCGGACTCGGTGTACTTC.

This clone has a single count. The V gene is TRBV5-5, the J gene TRBJ1-5, with D unresolved. The CDR3 is made up of 13 amino acids. V lost 1 base and J 5 bases, leaving 7 bases between the germline ends. Germline CDR1 SGHKS, CDR2 YYEKEE (reference sequence). The CDR3 protein is CASSLRPDQPQHF. CDR3 nucleotide sequence: TGTGCCAGCAGCTTGCGCCCAGATCAGCCCCAGCATTTT.

The chain employs TRBV4-3 and TRBJ2-2, with TRBD2 as a possible D gene (6 bases). The V end lost 1 base, the J end lost 6 bases, and 15 bases lay between the germline ends. Germline V gene data show CDR1 as LGHNA and CDR2 as YSLEER. The CDR3 length is 16 residues. CDR3 residues: CASSQVPAPGAGELFF. In DNA form, the CDR3 reads TGCGCCAGCAGCCAAGTCCCGGCCCCGGGGGCCGGGGAGCTGTTTTTT.

This sequence joins TRBV4-2 and TRBJ2-7; D is perhaps TRBD1 or TRBD2 (5 bases each). The germline V gene has CDR1 LGHNA and CDR2 YNFKEQ. Trimming stripped 3 bases from V and 1 base from J, with 7 bases between. CDR3 length equals 13 residues. This CDR3 reads CASSQGRSYEQYF. The CDR3 DNA is TGTGCCAGCAGCCAGGGACGGTCCTACGAGCAGTACTTC.

The chain couples TRBV30 to TRBJ1-5, with a weak D call TRBD1 (6 bases). CDR1 and CDR2 from the germline V gene are GTSNPN and SVGIG (reference sequence). Trimming took off 4 bases at V and 0 bases at J, with 13 bases between the two ends. This CDR3 has 15 amino acids. The CDR3 DNA reads TGTGCCTGGAAGGGGGGCCCCTATAGCAATCAGCCCCAGCATTTT. This codes for CAWKGGPYSNQPQHF.

This clone is a singleton in its sample. The chain joins TRBV2 to TRBJ2-5, with D perhaps TRBD1 (6 bases). With 10 bases removed from V and 3 bases from J, the gap between germline ends came to 18 bases. This CDR3 region has 14 residues. Germline CDR1 is SNHLY and CDR2 is FYNNEI. CDR3 nucleotides: TGTGCCACCAGGACAGACACCTGGGAAGAGACCCAGTACTTC. Protein: CATRTDTWEETQYF.

This chain joins TRBV5-1 and TRBJ1-1; TRBD1 aligns across 9 bases. The CDR3 runs 14 residues. Trimming cost V 3 bases and J 5 bases; bases outside gene matches: 5. CDR1 and CDR2 from the germline V gene are SGHRS and YFSETQ. As DNA, the CDR3 is TGCGCCAGCAGCTGGACAGGGGCAGGTACTGAAGCTTTCTTT. Translating it yields CASSWTGAGTEAFF.

The CDR3 bases are TGCGCCAGCAGCCGTATAGGCGACTCTGGAAACACCATATATTTT. Translation: CASSRIGDSGNTIYF. This chain joins TRBV5-1 and TRBJ1-3; D not resolved. The ends were cut back, 4 bases at V and 0 bases at J, with 11 bases in the middle. This CDR3 is 15 amino acids long. Germline lookup yields CDR1 SGHRS and CDR2 YFSETQ. The whole variable domain, filled in from reference TRBV5-1 and TRBJ1-3, reads KAGVTQTPRYLIKTRGQQVTLSCSPISGHRSVSWYQQTPGQGLQFLFEYFSETQRNKGNFPGRFSGRQFSNSRSEMNVSTLELGDSALYLCASSRIGDSGNTIYFGEGSWLTVV.

This clone was counted at least ten times. The genes are TRBV7-9 and TRBJ2-7; D is unresolved. The V gene's germline CDR1 is SEHNR and CDR2 FQNEAQ (reference sequence). The CDR3 is 12 amino acids. V lost 5 bases, J lost 7 bases, and 12 bases lay in between. In nucleotides, the CDR3 is TGTGCCAGCAGCACCCCTTTCGGTGAGCAGTACTTC. Encoded protein: CASSTPFGEQYF. The variable domain in full, with the rest retrieved from reference TRBV7-9 and TRBJ2-7, is DTGVSQNPRHKITKRGQNVTFRCDPISEHNRLYWYRQTLGQGPEFLTYFQNEAQLEKSRLLSDRFSAERPKGSFSTLEIQRTEQGDSAMYLCASSTPFGEQYFGPGTRLTVT.